This TCR beta chain was recovered during a study of control samples from healthy donors and cancer patients. The CDR3 spans 13 residues. Germline V gene lookup returns CDR1 ENHRY and CDR2 SYGVKD. V was trimmed by 10 bases and J by 0 bases, leaving 7 bases between them. The table came from immunoSEQ multiplex PCR; TCRdb's copy has only in-frame clones and leaves some out. Here the sample spans 20,000 to 30,000 clones, approximately 90% being singletons. V is TRBV10-3 and J is TRBJ1-6; D is unclear. This receptor was obtained from a man in his fifties or sixties with lung cancer. Sequenced material: PBMCs. The CDR3 loop reads CATQSSYNSPLHF. CDR3 coding DNA: TGTGCCACCCAGAGCTCCTATAATTCACCCCTCCACTTT.